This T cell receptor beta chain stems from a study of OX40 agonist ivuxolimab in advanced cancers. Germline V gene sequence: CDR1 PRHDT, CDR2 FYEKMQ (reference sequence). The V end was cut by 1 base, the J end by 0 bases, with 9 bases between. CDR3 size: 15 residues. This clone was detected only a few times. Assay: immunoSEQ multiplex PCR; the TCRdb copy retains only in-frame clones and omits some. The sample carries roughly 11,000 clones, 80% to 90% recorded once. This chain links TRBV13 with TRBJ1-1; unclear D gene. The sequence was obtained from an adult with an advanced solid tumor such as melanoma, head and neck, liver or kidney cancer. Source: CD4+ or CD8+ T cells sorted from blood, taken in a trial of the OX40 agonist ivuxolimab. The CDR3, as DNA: TGTGCCAGCAGCTTAGCACGGAGTATGAACACTGAAGCTTTCTTT. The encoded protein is CASSLARSMNTEAFF.